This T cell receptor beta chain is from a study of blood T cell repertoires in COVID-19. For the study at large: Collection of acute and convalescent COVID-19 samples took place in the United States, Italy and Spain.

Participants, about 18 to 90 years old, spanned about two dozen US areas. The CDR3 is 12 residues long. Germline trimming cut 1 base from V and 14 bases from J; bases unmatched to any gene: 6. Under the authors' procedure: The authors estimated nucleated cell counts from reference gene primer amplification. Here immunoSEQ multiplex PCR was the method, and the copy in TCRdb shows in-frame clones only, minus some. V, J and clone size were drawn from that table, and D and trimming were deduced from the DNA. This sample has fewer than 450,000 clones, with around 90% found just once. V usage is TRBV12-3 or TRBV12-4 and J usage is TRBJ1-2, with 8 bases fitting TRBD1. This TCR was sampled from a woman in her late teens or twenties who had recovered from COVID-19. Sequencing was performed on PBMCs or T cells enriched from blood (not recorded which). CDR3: CASSLVNTGGTF. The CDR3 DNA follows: TGTGCCAGCAGTTTAGTAAATACAGGGGGGACCTTC.